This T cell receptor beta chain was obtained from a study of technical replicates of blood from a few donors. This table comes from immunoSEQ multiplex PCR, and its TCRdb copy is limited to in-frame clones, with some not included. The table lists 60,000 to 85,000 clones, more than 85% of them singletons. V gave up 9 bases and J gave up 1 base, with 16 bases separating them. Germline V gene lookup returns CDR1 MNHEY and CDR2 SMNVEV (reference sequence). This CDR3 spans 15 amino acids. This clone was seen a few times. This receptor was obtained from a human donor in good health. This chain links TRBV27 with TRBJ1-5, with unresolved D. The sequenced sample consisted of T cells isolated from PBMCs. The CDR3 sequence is CASGRSVTSNQPQHF. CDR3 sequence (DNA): TGTGCCAGTGGGAGGAGTGTAACAAGCAATCAGCCCCAGCATTTT.